These 21 T cell receptor beta chains were sequenced from one sample in a study of PD-1 blockade in classical Hodgkin lymphoma. Time point defined: newly diagnosed, previously untreated cHL patient sample. TCRdb keeps only in-frame clones here, not all; method: immunoSEQ multiplex PCR. The sample lists 17,000 or so clones, about nine tenths occurring once. Material for sequencing was peripheral blood mononuclear cells (PBMCs). The origin of the receptors is a human donor with classical Hodgkin lymphoma.

V gene TRBV4-1 combines with J gene TRBJ2-5; D ambiguous. In germline, CDR1 is MGHRA, CDR2 YSYEKL. The CDR3 is 16 amino acids. Trimming took off 0 bases at V and 2 bases at J, with 13 bases between the two ends. The DNA of the CDR3 is TGCGCCAGCAGCCAAGATGACGGACGTAAGCAAGAGACCCAGTACTTC. Its translation: CASSQDDGRKQETQYF.

The rearrangement joins TRBV6-4 to TRBJ2-3; unclear D gene. Germline CDR1 is MRHNA and CDR2 is SNTAGT. Between the trimmed V and J ends, which lost 6 bases and 0 bases, there was a span of 10 bases. The CDR3 loop spans 14 amino acids. The CDR3 DNA is TGTGCCAGCAGATTGGACGGCAGCACAGATACGCAGTATTTT. It specifies CASRLDGSTDTQYF.

J is TRBJ1-2 and V is TRBV10-3; D may be TRBD1 (5 bases). The germline V and J ends were trimmed by 0 bases and 6 bases, with 14 bases remaining between them. The CDR3 spans 15 residues. The germline V gene has CDR1 ENHRY and CDR2 SYGVKD. CDR3 coding DNA: TGTGCCATCAGTGAGTCGCTCGGAGGGGTCAATGGCTACACCTTC. It translates to CAISESLGGVNGYTF.

V is TRBV18 and J is TRBJ2-3; 8 nucleotides line up with TRBD2. The CDR3 consists of 17 residues. Germline-derived CDR1 and CDR2 are KGHSH and LQKENI. V shed 5 bases, J shed 0 bases, and the junction held 10 bases outside the gene matches. CDR3 sequence reads: CASSIAGKGSSTDTQYF. The CDR3 bases are TGTGCCAGCTCAATAGCGGGAAAGGGCAGCAGCACAGATACGCAGTATTTT.

This rearrangement joins TRBV6-4 to TRBJ2-5, with 13 bases identical to TRBD2. V trimming: 7 bases; J trimming: 5 bases; junction bases outside the gene matches: 7. The CDR3 covers 15 residues. Looked up from germline, CDR1 is MRHNA and CDR2 is SNTAGT. This CDR3 is CASTNGLAGVETQYF. The CDR3 region has the DNA TGTGCCAGCACCAACGGACTAGCGGGAGTGGAGACCCAGTACTTC.

The genes are TRBV4-1 and TRBJ1-2; 7 bases line up with TRBD1. This CDR3 has 13 amino acids. J was trimmed by 8 bases and V by 4 bases; bases with no gene match: 7. Germline lookup yields CDR1 MGHRA and CDR2 YSYEKL. The CDR3 sequence is CASSLGQGVGYTF. The CDR3 nucleotides are TGCGCCAGCAGCCTCGGCCAGGGGGTAGGCTACACCTTC.

The rearrangement uses TRBV28 and TRBJ2-7, with D possibly TRBD1 on 5 matching bases. V was trimmed by 11 bases and J by 2 bases, leaving 19 bases between them. Germline V gene data show CDR1 as MDHEN and CDR2 as SYDVKM. This CDR3 region has 14 residues. This CDR3 is CAVPSTAGTYEQYF. As DNA, the CDR3 is TGTGCCGTCCCGAGCACTGCAGGGACCTACGAGCAGTACTTC. The complete variable domain, with remaining parts taken from reference TRBV28 and TRBJ2-7, reads DVKVTQSSRYLVKRTGEKVFLECVQDMDHENMFWYRQDPGLGLRLIYFSYDVKMKEKGDIPEGYSVSREKKERFSLILESASTNQTSMYLCAVPSTAGTYEQYFGPGTRLTVT.

To note about this clone: An end of the junction does not agree with germline; a read error may underlie this. The V call is TRBV14, the J call TRBJ2-7; D may correspond to TRBD1 or TRBD2 (6 bases each). The CDR3 is 15 amino acids. Germline lookup yields CDR1 SGHDN and CDR2 FVKESK. The CDR3 loop is CASSKDGGRVYEQYF. The DNA of the CDR3 is TGTGCCAGCAGCAAAGATGGGGGGCGCGTGTACGAGCAGTACTTC.

The table lists this clone with a few counts. The chain recombines TRBV4-2 with TRBJ2-7; 8 nucleotides match TRBD2. J lost 5 bases, V lost 0 bases, and 6 bases had no gene match. CDR3 length: 15 residues. Germline assignment: CDR1 LGHNA and CDR2 YNFKEQ. The CDR3 sequence: CASSQDPGGRNEQYF. CDR3 DNA: TGTGCCAGCAGCCAAGATCCGGGGGGGCGGAACGAGCAGTACTTC.

This chain connects TRBV18 to TRBJ2-1; 8 nucleotides align to TRBD2. Trimming took 6 bases from V and 0 from J; bases not matched to a gene: 13. The CDR3 is 18 amino acids. Germline V lookup: CDR1 KGHSH, CDR2 LQKENI. The CDR3 sequence: CASSPTAASGFSYNEQFF. CDR3 nucleotides: TGTGCCAGCTCCCCGACGGCGGCTAGCGGGTTCTCCTACAATGAGCAGTTCTTC.

The V gene is TRBV9, the J gene TRBJ1-5; no firm D call. V lost 0 bases and J 6 bases, leaving 7 bases between the germline ends. Per the germline V gene, CDR1 is SGDLS and CDR2 is YYNGEE. This CDR3 has 13 amino acids. CDR3 nucleotides: TGTGCCAGCAGCGTAGGTGGGGTTCAGCCCCAGCATTTT. It codes for CASSVGGVQPQHF.

The chain recombines TRBV6-1 with TRBJ1-5; D unresolved. This CDR3 is 18 amino acids long. The V gene lost 1 base and the J gene lost 0 bases, with 16 bases spanning the gap. CDR1 is MNHNS and CDR2 is SASEGT in the germline V gene. In nucleotides, the CDR3 is TGTGCCAGCAGTGAAGTATCGTTAGTCGGGAATAGCAATCAGCCCCAGCATTTT. This translates into CASSEVSLVGNSNQPQHF.

The genes are TRBV30 and TRBJ2-1, with 7 nucleotides matching TRBD2. V shed 4 bases, J shed 8 bases, and the junction held 8 bases outside the gene matches. CDR3 size: 13 residues. Germline CDR1 and CDR2: GTSNPN and SVGIG (reference sequence). The CDR3 reads CAWKTWGGDEQFF. The DNA for the CDR3 is TGTGCCTGGAAAACGTGGGGGGGAGATGAGCAGTTCTTC. The entire variable domain, with the rest obtained from reference TRBV30 and TRBJ2-1, is as follows: SQTIHQWPATLVQPVGSPLSLECTVEGTSNPNLYWYRQAAGRGLQLLFYSVGIGQISSEVPQNLSASRPQDRQFILSSKKLLLSDSGFYLCAWKTWGGDEQFFGPGTRLTVL.

The rearrangement links TRBV29-1 to TRBJ2-1; 8 positions agree with TRBD1. Germline CDR1 and CDR2: SQVTM and ANQGSEA. The CDR3 has 12 residues. V shed 5 bases and J 9 bases; nucleotides not matched to a gene: 6. The DNA for the CDR3 is TGCAGCGTTACACAGGGGGTCGCTGAGCAGTTCTTC. It specifies CSVTQGVAEQFF.

CDR3 sequence: CASSLTGGAESTGELFF. DNA of the CDR3: TGCGCCAGCAGCTTAACAGGGGGCGCGGAAAGCACCGGGGAGCTGTTTTTT. The chain couples TRBV5-1 to TRBJ2-2; 9 bases match TRBD1. This CDR3 spans 17 amino acids. In germline, CDR1 is SGHRS, CDR2 YFSETQ. Trimming took 2 bases from V and 4 from J; bases not matched to a gene: 9.

The chain uses TRBV6-5 and TRBJ1-6; no definite D call. The CDR3 runs to 13 residues. Trimming took 4 bases from V and 9 from J, leaving 10 bases between them. Per germline, CDR1 MNHEY and CDR2 SVGAGI. CDR3 coding DNA: TGTGCCAGCAGTTGGCCGGGAAGTTCACCCCTCCACTTT. This gives the protein CASSWPGSSPLHF.

The rearrangement uses TRBV2 and TRBJ1-4; 8 bases are a match to TRBD1. CDR3 length equals 14 residues. Germline CDR1 is SNHLY and CDR2 is FYNNEI. J was trimmed by 8 bases and V by 6 bases; bases with no gene match: 8. As DNA, the CDR3 is TGTGCCAGCAGAGAACAGGGGGAAGGAGAAAAACTGTTTTTT. Protein: CASREQGEGEKLFF.

The chain recombines TRBV9 with TRBJ2-5; 7 bases fit TRBD1. The end of the DNA is better explained by TRBJ2-7, so the J call may be wrong. CDR1 is SGDLS and CDR2 is YYNGEE in the germline V gene. The CDR3 extends over 14 amino acids. CDR3 residues: CASSVATGYHEQYF. The CDR3 DNA follows: TGTGCCAGCAGCGTAGCGACAGGGTACCACGAGCAGTACTTC.

The chain combines TRBV5-8 with TRBJ2-5, with no clear D. V lost 0 bases to trimming and J lost 5 bases, with 14 bases between them. CDR3 length: 15 residues. The germline gives CDR1 SGHTS, CDR2 YDEGEE. The CDR3 sequence: CASSLALVARETQYF. The DNA of the CDR3 is TGTGCCAGCAGCTTGGCCCTAGTGGCCCGGGAGACCCAGTACTTC.

V is TRBV7-9 and J is TRBJ1-3; 7 nucleotides align to TRBD1. Germline V gene lookup returns CDR1 SEHNR and CDR2 FQNEAQ (reference sequence). The CDR3 runs to 18 residues. J lost 0 bases, V lost 1 base, and 9 bases had no gene match. CDR3 region: CASSLGGGQSYSGNTIYF. The CDR3, as DNA: TGTGCCAGCAGCTTAGGGGGGGGACAGAGCTACTCTGGAAACACCATATATTTT.

The chain employs TRBV19 and TRBJ2-1; D unclear. The germline gives CDR1 LNHDA, CDR2 SQIVND (reference sequence). CDR3 length: 11 residues. Trimming stripped 1 base from V and 10 bases from J, with 5 bases between. CDR3 coding DNA: TGTGCCAGTAGTATAGCGGGCGAGCAGTTCTTC. The encoded protein is CASSIAGEQFF.